This T cell receptor beta chain appears in the sequencing data of a study of cytomegalovirus exposure and HLA in healthy donors. This clone was found a few times. Antigen specificity is unknown. General study findings and limits: Common viral pathogens seemed, in a later analysis, to connect with several of the most significant clusters. Among immune exposure information, only CMV serostatus was available.

Primers included in the PCR were 60 Vbeta and 13 Jbeta primers. TCRdb keeps only in-frame clones here, not all; method: immunoSEQ multiplex PCR. The sample holds 80,000 to 95,000 clones, roughly 79% seen once. This CDR3 contains 12 residues. The germline V gene has CDR1 MNHNS and CDR2 SASEGT. Trimming pared 1 base from V and 10 bases from J, leaving 10 bases between. The sequenced sample was PBMCs. The rearrangement links TRBV6-1 to TRBJ1-1, with D perhaps TRBD1 (6 bases). The TCR was taken from a man aged 18 to 29 in good health and CMV-seropositive. The CDR3 here is CASSEGGPGAFF. In DNA, the CDR3 is TGTGCCAGCAGTGAAGGGGGGCCAGGAGCTTTCTTT.